These T cell receptor beta chains were read from a single sample in a study of blood T cell repertoires in COVID-19. Produced via immunoSEQ multiplex PCR; TCRdb's table is partial and in-frame only. This table has over 70,000 clones, 90% appearing once. The sequenced sample consisted of peripheral blood. These receptors were taken from a woman aged 80 or older with active or convalescent COVID-19. Each CDR3 is given without its conserved first and last residue.

CDR3 protein	V gene	J gene
ASRGGRENQPQH	TRBV2	TRBJ1-5
ASSLLSANYGYT	TRBV7-8	TRBJ1-2
ASSLFRGTGRGNQPQH	TRBV28	TRBJ1-5
ASSLARAGGSYNEQF	TRBV5-8	TRBJ2-1
ASSYGAHANTEAF	TRBV6-5	TRBJ1-1
ASSLGLVYEQY	TRBV5-1	TRBJ2-7
ASSEDRRSSYEQY	TRBV3-1/TRBV3-2	TRBJ2-7
ASSQGPSPGELF	TRBV4-3	TRBJ2-2
ASISPPVDTQY	TRBV6-5	TRBJ2-3
ASSWLSGIYEQY	TRBV5-6	TRBJ2-7
ASSQERHWTANYGYT	TRBV14	TRBJ1-2
ASSSLGGTGIQVSRDTQY	TRBV5-1	TRBJ2-3
ASSRGFGQPQH	TRBV19	TRBJ1-5
ASSFIEGGYT	TRBV11-2	TRBJ1-2
ASSLLQGSNTIY	TRBV5-1	TRBJ1-3
ASSLDRNSGNTIY	TRBV11-2	TRBJ1-3
ASSLARNQETQY	TRBV7-2	TRBJ2-5
ASSVGQGGTEAF	TRBV9	TRBJ1-1
ASSVTGEPVSIQY	TRBV9	TRBJ2-4
ASSLSETQY	TRBV7-8	TRBJ2-5
ASSTPGQGAREQY	TRBV28	TRBJ2-7
ASSRGGAGGRNEQF	TRBV28	TRBJ2-1
ASTGSVVETQY	TRBV5-1	TRBJ2-5
ASSQGRDRGYSPLH	TRBV4-3	TRBJ1-6
ASSLNRDRGPYGYT	TRBV5-8	TRBJ1-2
ASSSPSSGRRGTQY	TRBV6-5	TRBJ2-3
ASSFAGGGNYEQY	TRBV5-4	TRBJ2-7
ASSPTSVSTGELF	TRBV7-3	TRBJ2-2
ASRNGQREQY	TRBV6-5	TRBJ2-7
ASSEQGTGYEQY	TRBV2	TRBJ2-7